This T cell receptor (beta chain) was profiled in a study of blood T cell repertoires in COVID-19. Study in general: The United States, Italy and Spain were the sources of the acute and convalescent COVID-19 samples. Sources were T cells, B-cell-depleted T cells, or PBMCs; the material itself was cDNA or gDNA.

As processed by the authors: The authors estimated nucleated cell counts from reference gene primer amplification. Generated by immunoSEQ multiplex PCR, the TCRdb table keeps only in-frame clones and is missing some. The V and J calls and clone size were taken over from that table, and D and trimming were inferred from the DNA. The profile covers some 400,000 clones, with approximately 87% appearing a single time and roughly 10% taken by the ten largest. CDR1 is SGHDN, CDR2 FVKESK, per germline. Between the trimmed V and J ends, which lost 4 bases and 5 bases, there was a span of 29 bases. CDR3 length equals 19 residues. In Seattle, patients joined the study during active infection and were tracked longitudinally.

The receptor was isolated from a woman younger than 45 with COVID-19, enrolled during active disease. The sequencing input was peripheral blood. This chain joins TRBV14 and TRBJ2-5; D may be TRBD2 (6 bases). CDR3 in amino acids: CASSLWPDRRDLRRETQYF. Written as DNA, the CDR3 is TGTGCCAGCAGCCTGTGGCCTGATCGGCGGGACCTACGTCGGGAGACCCAGTACTTC.